The present T cell receptor (beta chain) was sequenced within a study of cytomegalovirus exposure and HLA in healthy donors. The CDR3 extends over 14 amino acids. The germline CDR1 and CDR2 sequences are MNHEY and SMNVEV (reference sequence). V was trimmed by 5 bases and J by 4 bases, leaving 13 bases between them. PCR used 60 Vbeta primers and 13 Jbeta primers. Assay: immunoSEQ multiplex PCR; the TCRdb copy retains only in-frame clones and omits some. The sample contains about 200,000 clones, approximately 90% of which appear only once. Sequenced: PBMCs. The TCR was taken from a boy aged 2-9 years in good health and CMV-seronegative. The J gene is TRBJ2-3, the V gene TRBV27; D possibly corresponds to TRBD2 (6 bases). The CDR3 region has the DNA TGTGCCAGCAGTGCGGGGTGGGGGGCAGATACGCAGTATTTT. Its translation: CASSAGWGADTQYF.